These 19 T cell receptor beta chains originate from one sample sequenced in a study of metastatic and nonmetastatic thyroid tumors. MiXCR was used by TCRdb to re-call the PCR reads. The sample includes about 35,000 clones, roughly a fifth of them seen just once. Every patient was untreated before thyroid surgery. The specimen sequenced was blood. Receptors were obtained from a female donor with papillary thyroid cancer or a benign thyroid nodule (not recorded which). Some clones in this sample may be carry-over from other donors' samples.

Concerning this clone: Sequence at one end of the junction differs from germline and may be a read error. The CDR3 DNA reads TGTGCCTTGAGTGTGTATCATCACTGGACAGGGGGCGAGCAGTACTTC. Protein: CALSVYHHWTGGEQYF. The chain joins TRBV30 to TRBJ2-7; 10 bases fit TRBD1. In germline, CDR1 is GTSNPN, CDR2 SVGIG (reference sequence). The CDR3 is made up of 16 amino acids.

By its share, this clone is medium-sized (0.01 to 0.1%). The chain recombines TRBV28 with TRBJ1-2, with 9 bases fitting TRBD1. V was pared by 1 base and J by 6 bases, with 3 bases of the junction left unmatched. The length of the CDR3 is 14 residues. CDR1 MDHEN and CDR2 SYDVKM come from the germline V gene. The CDR3 reads CASSLYRTGDGYTF. Written as DNA, the CDR3 is TGTGCCAGCAGTTTATATCGGACAGGGGATGGCTACACCTTC.

This rearrangement joins TRBV5-5 to TRBJ2-4; the match to TRBD1 covers 7 bases. Germline values: CDR1 SGHKS, CDR2 YYEKEE (reference sequence). With V trimmed by 0 bases and J by 1 base, 4 bases remained unmatched. This CDR3 is 16 amino acids long. The CDR3 sequence: CASSLVDREAKNIQYF. The CDR3 DNA reads as TGTGCCAGCAGCTTGGTCGACAGGGAGGCCAAAAACATTCAGTACTTC.

There are a few counts of this clone. A much larger clone sits a single nucleotide away, making a read error possible. The V call is TRBV29-1, the J call TRBJ2-5; 7 bases align to TRBD1. This CDR3 has 13 amino acids. Germline V gene data show CDR1 as SQVTM and CDR2 as ANQGSEA. The J segment lost 8 bases and the V segment lost 3 bases, leaving 9 bases of the junction unmatched. The CDR3 DNA reads as TGCAGCGTTGATAGGACCCAGGGGGATACCCAGTACTTC. Translated, it gives CSVDRTQGDTQYF.

This clone appeared a few times. The chain couples TRBV11-2 to TRBJ2-5; D is undetermined. The CDR3 spans 13 residues. V was pared by 5 bases and J by 0 bases, with 7 bases between. CDR1 and CDR2 from the germline V gene are SGHAT and FQNNGV. In nucleotides, the CDR3 is TGTGCCAGCAGCCCACCGTACCAAGAGACCCAGTACTTC. Residues: CASSPPYQETQYF.

This clone was picked up many times. This chain links TRBV7-8 with TRBJ2-1; 10 nucleotides match TRBD2. Germline loops: CDR1 SGHVS, CDR2 FQNEAQ. Trimming cost V 1 base and J 6 bases; bases outside gene matches: 6. The CDR3 consists of 16 residues. The CDR3 DNA follows: TGTGCCAGCAGCTTAGAAGCCAGCGGGAGGGCCAATGAGCAGTTCTTC. Translation gives CASSLEASGRANEQFF.

Many counts were recorded for this clone. The chain is built from TRBV12-3 or TRBV12-4 and TRBJ1-5; no clear D gene. CDR3 size: 14 residues. V was clipped by 3 bases and J by 6 bases, with 12 bases between them. The CDR3 protein is CASSFLGVGQPQHF. For the CDR3, the DNA is TGTGCCAGCAGTTTTCTCGGGGTGGGTCAGCCCCAGCATTTT.

This clone was found many times. V gene TRBV11-1 combines with J gene TRBJ1-3; 10 positions agree with TRBD1. After removal of 4 bases from V and 1 base from J, the junction contained 4 bases not matched to a gene. Germline lookup yields CDR1 SGHAT and CDR2 FQDESV (reference sequence). The CDR3 is 16 amino acids. The CDR3 sequence is CASSSTGGPSGNTIYF. DNA of the CDR3: TGTGCCAGCAGCTCGACAGGGGGCCCTTCTGGAAACACCATATATTTT.

A remark on this clone: Its ends do not fully match the called genes, so a read error is possible. The V call is TRBV6-4, the J call TRBJ2-1; TRBD2 matches at 14 bases. Germline-derived CDR1 and CDR2 are MRHNA and SNTAGT. The CDR3 is 20 residues long. CDR3 bases: TGCGCCAGCAGTGACCCGAGGGGACTAGCGGGAGTTGGCCCCTACAATGAGCAGTTCTTC. It translates to CASSDPRGLAGVGPYNEQFF.

Here the CDR3 reads CASSQSGMADNEQFF. The CDR3, as DNA: TGTGCCAGCAGCCAAAGCGGTATGGCAGACAATGAGCAGTTCTTC. The rearrangement uses TRBV11-2 and TRBJ2-1; weak D call: TRBD2 (5 bases). The CDR3 sequence is 15 residues long. V dropped 5 bases and J dropped 5 bases, with 16 bases sitting between them. The germline CDR1 and CDR2 sequences are SGHAT and FQNNGV.

By sample fraction, this clone is medium-sized. The rearrangement joins TRBV6-1 to TRBJ2-7; 8 bases agree with TRBD2. Losses at the gene ends were 5 bases for V and 6 bases for J; bases not matched to a gene: 12. The V gene's germline CDR1 is MNHNS and CDR2 SASEGT. The length of the CDR3 is 15 residues. The CDR3 DNA is TGTGCCAGCAGTCTGACAGGTAACGGGAGGGGCGAGCAGTACTTC. It yields the protein CASSLTGNGRGEQYF.

This clone was observed a few times. Possible read error: a much larger clone is one base away. Distinct nucleotide sequences in the sample also encode this CDR3. The chain joins TRBV7-8 to TRBJ2-5; the D is unclear. Germline assignment: CDR1 SGHVS and CDR2 FQNEAQ. The CDR3 runs 12 residues. Trimming took off 0 bases at V and 5 bases at J, with 4 bases between the two ends. CDR3 DNA sequence: TGTGCCAGCAGCTTAGCAGGTGAGACCCAGTACTTC. It is translated as CASSLAGETQYF.

This clone was observed at least ten times. The rearrangement joins TRBV30 to TRBJ2-3; 8 bases line up with TRBD2. Trimming took 7 bases from V and 4 from J; bases not matched to a gene: 7. Germline-derived CDR1 and CDR2 are GTSNPN and SVGIG (reference sequence). CDR3 size: 13 residues. The CDR3 reads CAYVSGSSDTQYF. CDR3 DNA: TGTGCCTACGTAAGCGGGAGCTCAGATACGCAGTATTTT.

This chain uses TRBV19 with TRBJ2-5; the D gene is possibly TRBD2 (5 bases). Germline V lookup: CDR1 LNHDA, CDR2 SQIVND (reference sequence). The V end lost 6 bases, the J end lost 5 bases, and 16 bases lay between the germline ends. This CDR3 has 14 amino acids. The DNA of the CDR3 is TGTGCCAGTAGCGCCTTGGGAGTGAGGGAGACCCAGTACTTC. Encoded protein: CASSALGVRETQYF.

This chain joins TRBV11-3 and TRBJ2-1, with TRBD1 matching over 7 bases. Losses at the gene ends were 6 bases for V and 6 bases for J; bases not matched to a gene: 8. The CDR3 runs to 14 residues. Germline V lookup: CDR1 SGHNT, CDR2 YENEEA. The CDR3 loop is CASRKRRDSNEQFF. Written as DNA, the CDR3 is TGTGCCAGCAGGAAACGCCGGGACAGCAATGAGCAGTTCTTC.

The V gene is TRBV11-2, the J gene TRBJ1-1; a weak D match, TRBD1 (6 bases). Germline V gives CDR1 SGHAT, CDR2 FQNNGV. This CDR3 region has 15 residues. V gave up 2 bases and J gave up 7 bases, with 17 bases separating them. The CDR3 sequence: CASSLTTGTQIEAFF. In DNA form, the CDR3 reads TGTGCCAGCAGCTTAACAACAGGGACACAAATTGAAGCTTTCTTT.

There are a few counts of this clone. Mismatch with germline at one junction end may stem from a read error. V usage is TRBV28 and J usage is TRBJ2-2, with D possibly matching TRBD1 (5 bases). This CDR3 comprises 18 residues. The V gene's germline CDR1 is MDHEN and CDR2 SYDVKM. CDR3 region: CASISPVTVLINTVELFF. CDR3 in DNA: TGTGCCAGCATATCCCCCGTGACAGTCCTAATCAACACCGTGGAGCTGTTTTTT.

There are a few counts of this clone. A much bigger clone sits one base away, suggesting this may be a read error. The sample has other DNA sequences that encode this CDR3 too. V gene TRBV5-6 combines with J gene TRBJ2-3; 8 bases match TRBD2. The ends lost 1 base at V and 2 bases at J; junction bases unmatched: 12. The CDR3 has 18 amino acids. Germline CDR1 and CDR2: SGHDT and YYEEEE. The CDR3 nucleotides read TGTGCCAGCAGCTTGAGCGGACTAGCTGGGCTGCTCACAGATACGCAGTATTTT. This sequence encodes CASSLSGLAGLLTDTQYF.

As concerns this clone: This could be a read error, since a much larger clone is one nucleotide away. The rearrangement links TRBV7-9 to TRBJ2-5; D unresolved. Trimming took 7 bases from V and 5 from J, leaving 11 bases between them. This CDR3 is 12 amino acids long. Germline assignment: CDR1 SEHNR and CDR2 FQNEAQ (reference sequence). Here the CDR3 reads CASISDEETQYF. The DNA for the CDR3 is TGTGCCAGCATCTCGGATGAGGAGACCCAGTACTTC.